A selection of T cell receptor beta chains follows, all from one sample in a study of cytomegalovirus exposure and HLA in healthy donors. Profiled with immunoSEQ multiplex PCR; TCRdb holds only in-frame clones, not every one. Among approximately 75,000 clones listed, about 72% were seen once. Sample: PBMCs. The receptors originated from a middle-aged man in good health and CMV-seropositive. The CDR3 runs from the conserved cysteine through the conserved F or W. The D gene is left open where the match is weak. Clone sizes are given selectively: once, few, many, or a class where the clone is expanded.

size	D	V	J	CDR3	DNA
NA	TRBD1	TRBV19	TRBJ1-2	CASSIRNRDREGYTF	TGTGCCAGTAGTATAAGAAACCGGGACAGGGAGGGCTACACCTTC
NA	TRBD1	TRBV7-9	TRBJ1-3	CASSLAGQGLRNTIYF	TGTGCCAGCAGCCTAGCCGGACAGGGACTGAGAAACACCATATATTTT
NA	NA	TRBV5-1	TRBJ2-3	CASSDTGSSTDTQYF	TGCGCCAGCAGCGACACAGGGTCTAGCACAGATACGCAGTATTTT
NA	NA	TRBV4-1	TRBJ2-1	CASSQVEYNEQFF	TGCGCCAGCAGCCAAGTTGAGTACAATGAGCAGTTCTTC
NA	TRBD1	TRBV4-3	TRBJ2-1	CASSQGQGDYNEQFF	TGCGCCAGCAGCCAGGGACAGGGGGACTACAATGAGCAGTTCTTC
NA	TRBD1	TRBV11-2	TRBJ1-2	CASSSGQGGVF	TGTGCCAGCAGCTCCGGACAGGGCGGCGTCTTC
NA	NA	TRBV29-1	TRBJ2-2	CSGRSSNTGELFF	TGCAGCGGACGGAGCTCGAACACCGGGGAGCTGTTTTTT
once	TRBD1	TRBV18	TRBJ2-5	CASSPLETGAGTQYF	TGTGCCAGCTCACCACTTGAGACAGGGGCCGGGACCCAGTACTTC
once	NA	TRBV5-1	TRBJ2-3	CASSSQGAPTDTQYF	TGCGCCAGCAGCTCGCAGGGCGCACCCACAGATACGCAGTATTTT
NA	NA	TRBV7-9	TRBJ1-2	CASSLEGGGDGYTF	TGTGCCAGCAGCTTAGAGGGGGGAGGGGATGGCTACACCTTC
NA	TRBD1	TRBV27	TRBJ1-1	CASRTDRGSNTEAFF	TGTGCCAGCAGAACTGACAGGGGATCGAACACTGAAGCTTTCTTT
NA	NA	TRBV30	TRBJ1-2	CAWSASPGASYRYTF	TGTGCCTGGAGTGCTTCTCCAGGCGCCTCCTATCGCTACACCTTC
NA	TRBD1	TRBV11-3	TRBJ1-3	CASSPRTGLNTIYF	TGTGCCAGCAGCCCGCGGACAGGTTTAAACACCATATATTTT
few	TRBD1	TRBV5-1	TRBJ1-5	CASSLDPGQGNQPQHF	TGCGCCAGCAGCTTGGACCCGGGACAGGGCAATCAGCCCCAGCATTTT
NA	TRBD1	TRBV30	TRBJ1-5	CAWRPWTGNDNQPQHF	TGTGCCTGGAGACCTTGGACAGGGAATGACAATCAGCCCCAGCATTTT
NA	NA	TRBV15	TRBJ2-7	CATSRSNQGGYEQYF	TGTGCCACCAGCAGAAGTAACCAGGGTGGTTACGAGCAGTACTTC
NA	TRBD1	TRBV5-1	TRBJ1-1	CASSTRTGGFSEAFF	TGCGCCAGCAGCACCCGGACAGGGGGCTTCAGTGAAGCTTTCTTT
NA	NA	TRBV7-7	TRBJ1-4	CASSLSQNEKLFF	TGTGCTAGCAGCTTAAGTCAGAATGAAAAACTGTTTTTT
NA	TRBD1	TRBV5-4	TRBJ2-7	CASSLGSGQTYEQYF	TGTGCCAGCAGCTTGGGATCGGGACAGACCTACGAGCAGTACTTC
NA	TRBD2	TRBV4-3	TRBJ2-1	CASSQGLAAYNEQFF	TGCGCCAGCAGCCAAGGACTAGCGGCTTACAATGAGCAGTTCTTC